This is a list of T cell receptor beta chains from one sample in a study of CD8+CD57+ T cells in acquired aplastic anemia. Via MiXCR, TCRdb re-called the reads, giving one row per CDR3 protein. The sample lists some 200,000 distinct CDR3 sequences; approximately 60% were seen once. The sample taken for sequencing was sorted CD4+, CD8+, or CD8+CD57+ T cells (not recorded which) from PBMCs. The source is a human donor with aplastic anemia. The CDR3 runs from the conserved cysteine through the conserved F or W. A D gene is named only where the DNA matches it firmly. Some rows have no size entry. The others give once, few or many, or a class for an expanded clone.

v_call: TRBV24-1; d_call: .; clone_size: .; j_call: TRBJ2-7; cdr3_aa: CATSDSGLNPTEQYF; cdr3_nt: TGTGCCACCAGTGATTCGGGATTAAACCCTACCGAGCAGTACTTC
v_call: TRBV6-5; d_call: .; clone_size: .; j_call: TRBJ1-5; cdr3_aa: CASSYGQGGTAQPQHF; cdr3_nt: TGTGCCAGCAGTTACGGGCAAGGGGGGACCGCTCAGCCCCAGCATTTT
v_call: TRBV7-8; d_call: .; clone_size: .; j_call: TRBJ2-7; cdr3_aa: CASSVDPDPSYEQYF; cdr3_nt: TGTGCCAGCAGCGTAGATCCGGACCCCTCCTACGAGCAGTACTTC
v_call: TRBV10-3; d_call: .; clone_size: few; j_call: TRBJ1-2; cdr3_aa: CAISESFSHYGYTF; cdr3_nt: TGTGCCATCAGTGAGTCGTTCAGCCACTATGGCTACACCTTC
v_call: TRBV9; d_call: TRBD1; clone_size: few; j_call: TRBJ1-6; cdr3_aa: CASNRDRDNSPLHF; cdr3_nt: TGTGCCAGCAACCGGGACAGGGATAATTCACCCCTCCACTTT
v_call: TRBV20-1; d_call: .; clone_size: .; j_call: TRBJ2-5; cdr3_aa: CSARDDGETQYF; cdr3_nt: TGCAGTGCTAGAGATGATGGAGAGACCCAGTACTTC
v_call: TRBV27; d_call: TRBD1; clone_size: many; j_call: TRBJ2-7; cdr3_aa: CASSPDRGGNEQYF; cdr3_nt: TGTGCCAGCAGTCCGGACAGGGGAGGAAACGAGCAGTACTTC
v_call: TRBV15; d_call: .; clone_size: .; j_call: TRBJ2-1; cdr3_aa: CATSREAGNNEQFF; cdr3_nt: TGTGCCACCAGCAGAGAGGCAGGAAACAATGAGCAGTTCTTC
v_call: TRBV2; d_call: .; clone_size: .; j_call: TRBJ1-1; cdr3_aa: CASSRTMNTEAFF; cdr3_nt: TGTGCCAGCAGTCGGACCATGAACACTGAAGCTTTCTTT
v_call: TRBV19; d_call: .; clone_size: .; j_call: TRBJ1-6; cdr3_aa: CASSIMAQNLRRPLHF; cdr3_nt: TGTGCCAGTAGTATTATGGCACAGAATCTTCGTCGCCCCCTCCACTTT
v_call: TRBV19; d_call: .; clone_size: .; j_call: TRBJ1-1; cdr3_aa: CASSMVGRVDIPEAFF; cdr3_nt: TGTGCCAGTAGTATGGTGGGCAGGGTGGATATACCTGAAGCTTTCTTT
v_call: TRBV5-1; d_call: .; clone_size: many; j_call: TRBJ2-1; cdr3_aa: CASSSIQGNEQFF; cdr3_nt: TGCGCCAGCAGCTCGATACAGGGCAATGAGCAGTTCTTC
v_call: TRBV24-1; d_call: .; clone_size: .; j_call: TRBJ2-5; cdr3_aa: CATSDYRQAQETQYF; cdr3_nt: TGTGCCACCAGTGACTACCGACAGGCTCAAGAGACCCAGTACTTC
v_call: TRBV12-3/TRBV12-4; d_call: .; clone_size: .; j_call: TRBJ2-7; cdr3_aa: CASSSGTFYEQYF; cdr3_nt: TGTGCCAGCAGTTCCGGGACTTTCTACGAGCAGTACTTC
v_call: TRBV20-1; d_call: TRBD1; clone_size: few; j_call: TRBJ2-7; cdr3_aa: CRYGRTGTYEQYF; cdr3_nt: TGCAGATACGGTAGGACAGGGACCTACGAGCAGTACTTC
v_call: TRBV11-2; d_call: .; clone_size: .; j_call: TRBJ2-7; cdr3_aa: CASSFSEGYEQYF; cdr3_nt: TGTGCCAGCAGCTTCTCGGAGGGATACGAGCAGTACTTC
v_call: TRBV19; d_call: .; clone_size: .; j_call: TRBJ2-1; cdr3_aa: CASSVFTGRSGEQFF; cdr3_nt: TGTGCCAGTAGTGTATTCACAGGGCGTTCCGGTGAGCAGTTCTTC
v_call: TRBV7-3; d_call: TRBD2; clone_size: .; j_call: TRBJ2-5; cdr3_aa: CASSPRLAGFQETQYF; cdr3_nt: TGTGCCAGCAGCCCTAGACTAGCGGGCTTCCAAGAGACCCAGTACTTC
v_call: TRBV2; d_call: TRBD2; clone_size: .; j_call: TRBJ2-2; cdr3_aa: CASSRTSGGANTGELFF; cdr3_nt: TGTGCCAGCTCAAGGACTAGCGGGGGGGCGAACACCGGGGAGCTGTTTTTT
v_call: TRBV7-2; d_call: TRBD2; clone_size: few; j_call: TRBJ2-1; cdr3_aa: CASSLGGLVNEQFF; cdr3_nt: TGTGCCAGCAGCTTAGGGGGACTAGTCAATGAGCAGTTCTTC
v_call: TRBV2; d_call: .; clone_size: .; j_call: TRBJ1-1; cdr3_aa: CASRAQGNTEAFF; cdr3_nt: TGTGCCAGCAGAGCACAGGGCAACACTGAAGCTTTCTTT
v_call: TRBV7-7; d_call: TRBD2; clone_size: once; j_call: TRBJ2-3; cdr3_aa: CASSRGTSGGDTQYF; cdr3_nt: TGTGCTAGCAGCCGTGGGACTAGCGGGGGTGATACGCAGTATTTT
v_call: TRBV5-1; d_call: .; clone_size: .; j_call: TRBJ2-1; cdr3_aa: CASSWRPGRADEQFF; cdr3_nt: TGCGCCAGCAGCTGGAGGCCGGGTAGGGCCGATGAGCAGTTCTTC
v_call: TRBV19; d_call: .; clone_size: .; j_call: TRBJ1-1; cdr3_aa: CASKVGTTSEAFF; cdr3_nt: TGTGCCAGTAAAGTGGGGACGACCTCTGAAGCTTTCTTT
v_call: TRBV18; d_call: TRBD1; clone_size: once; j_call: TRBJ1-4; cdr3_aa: CASSSWDSTATNEKLFF; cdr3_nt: TGTGCCAGCTCATCGTGGGACAGTACTGCAACTAATGAAAAACTGTTTTTT
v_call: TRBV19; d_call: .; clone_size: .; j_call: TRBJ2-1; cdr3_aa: CASSSSQWYSQFF; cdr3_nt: TGTGCCAGCAGTTCCTCTCAGTGGTACAGCCAGTTCTTC
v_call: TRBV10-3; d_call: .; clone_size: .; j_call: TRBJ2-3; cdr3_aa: CASSGGEWTDTQYF; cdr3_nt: TGTGCCAGCAGTGGCGGGGAGTGGACAGATACGCAGTATTTT
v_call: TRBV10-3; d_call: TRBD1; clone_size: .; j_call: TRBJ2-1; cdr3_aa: CAIREDRGHNEQFF; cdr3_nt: TGTGCCATCAGGGAGGACAGGGGACACAATGAGCAGTTCTTC
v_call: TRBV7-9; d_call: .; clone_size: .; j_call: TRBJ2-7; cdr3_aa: CAGSLPGGGEQYF; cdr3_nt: TGTGCCGGCAGCTTACCCGGGGGCGGCGAGCAGTACTTC
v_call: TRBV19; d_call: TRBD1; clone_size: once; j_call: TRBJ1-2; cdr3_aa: CASSPGTGIGGYTF; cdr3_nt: TGTGCCAGTAGTCCAGGGACAGGGATCGGGGGCTACACCTTC
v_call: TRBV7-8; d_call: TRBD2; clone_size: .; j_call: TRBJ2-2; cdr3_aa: CASSQAGGATGELFF; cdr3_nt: TGTGCCAGCAGCCAAGCGGGGGGAGCCACCGGGGAGCTGTTTTTT
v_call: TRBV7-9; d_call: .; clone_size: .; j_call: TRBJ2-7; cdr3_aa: CASSPQSYEQYF; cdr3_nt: TGTGCCAGCAGCCCACAATCCTACGAGCAGTACTTC
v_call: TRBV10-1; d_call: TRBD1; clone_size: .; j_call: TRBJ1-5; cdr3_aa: CASSASTGGAYNEPQHF; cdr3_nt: TGCGCCAGCAGTGCTTCGACAGGGGGCGCTTACAATGAGCCCCAGCATTTT
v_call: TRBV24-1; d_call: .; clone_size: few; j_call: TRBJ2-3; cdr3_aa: CATSDPGLSGTDTQYF; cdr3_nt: TGTGCCACCAGTGACCCGGGCCTCTCTGGCACAGATACGCAGTATTTT
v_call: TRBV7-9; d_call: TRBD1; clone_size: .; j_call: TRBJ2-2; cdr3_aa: CASSMDRGPGELFF; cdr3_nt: TGTGCCAGCAGCATGGACAGGGGGCCCGGAGAGCTGTTTTTT
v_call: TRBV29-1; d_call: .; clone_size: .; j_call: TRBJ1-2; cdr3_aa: CSVGTGSYGYTF; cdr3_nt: TGCAGCGTTGGCACAGGGTCCTATGGCTACACCTTC
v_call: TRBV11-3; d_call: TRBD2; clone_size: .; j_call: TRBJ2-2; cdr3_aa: CASSDPSGGNTGELFF; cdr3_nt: TGTGCCAGCAGCGATCCTAGCGGGGGGAACACCGGGGAGCTGTTTTTT
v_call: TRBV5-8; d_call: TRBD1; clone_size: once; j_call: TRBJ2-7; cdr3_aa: CASSTHRDSYEQYF; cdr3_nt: TGTGCCAGCAGCACTCACCGGGACAGCTACGAGCAGTACTTC